This T cell receptor (beta chain) was found in a study of T cell repertoires in cytomegalovirus infection. As for the study in general: It was the public TCR beta signatures that indicated both CMV infection and matching HLA type. General observations from the study: Predominance within the ex vivo response was attributable to HLA-C-restricted CMV-specific TCR beta clonotypes.

TCRdb reanalysed the reads using MiXCR and keeps one entry per CDR3 protein. The table has approximately 50,000 distinct CDR3 sequences, 15% to 25% seen once. V lost 4 bases and J 5 bases, leaving 11 bases between the germline ends. This CDR3 is 14 amino acids long. CDR1 MNHEY and CDR2 SVGAGI come from the germline V gene. In this sample, this clonotype turned up many times. Its antigen is not identified. The origin of this receptor is a human donor in good health (CMV status not recorded). Some clones in this sample may be carry-over from other donors' samples. The input for sequencing was CD8+ T cells from cultured PBMCs, taken from culture after CMV antigen stimulation. This chain joins TRBV6-5 and TRBJ1-4, with D tentatively TRBD1 (6 bases). CDR3 nucleotides: TGTGCCAGCAGTTCTGGACAGAAGAATGAAAAACTGTTTTTT. Its translation is CASSSGQKNEKLFF.